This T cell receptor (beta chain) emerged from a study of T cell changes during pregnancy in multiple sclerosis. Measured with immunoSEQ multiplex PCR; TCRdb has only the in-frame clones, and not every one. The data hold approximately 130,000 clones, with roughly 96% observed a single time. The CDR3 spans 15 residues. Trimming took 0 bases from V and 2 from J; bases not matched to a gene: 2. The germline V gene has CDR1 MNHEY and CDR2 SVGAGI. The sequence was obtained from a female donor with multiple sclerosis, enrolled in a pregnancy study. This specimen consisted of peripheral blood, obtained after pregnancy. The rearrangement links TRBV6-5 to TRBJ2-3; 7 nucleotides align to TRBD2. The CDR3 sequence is CASSYSGGATDTQYF. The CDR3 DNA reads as TGTGCCAGCAGTTACTCGGGAGGGGCCACAGATACGCAGTATTTT.